The T cell receptor beta chain under discussion was sequenced for a study of OX40 agonist ivuxolimab in advanced cancers. TCRdb's copy holds only in-frame clones and misses some; the assay was immunoSEQ multiplex PCR. The sample lists roughly 70,000 clones, about nine tenths occurring once. Germline loops: CDR1 SEHNR, CDR2 FQNEAQ (reference sequence). The CDR3 loop spans 15 amino acids. V was clipped by 6 bases and J by 0 bases, with 12 bases between them. Sequencing was performed on CD4+ or CD8+ T cells sorted from blood, taken in a trial of the OX40 agonist ivuxolimab. This clonotype originated in an adult with an advanced solid tumor such as melanoma, head and neck, liver or kidney cancer. V and J are TRBV7-9 and TRBJ1-5; perhaps TRBD1 as D (6 bases). CDR3 DNA sequence: TGTGCCAGCAGTCTCAGGGGAAATAGCAATCAGCCCCAGCATTTT. Protein: CASSLRGNSNQPQHF.